One sample yielded the 16 T cell receptor beta chains listed below, sequenced in a study of blood T cell repertoires in COVID-19 (TCRdb year 2020). The library came from the immunoSEQ multiplex PCR assay. Here the immuneACCESS table is served through TCRdb, limited to in-frame sequences with V and J called. Missing clones are a known gap in these copies; in checked studies unresolved V genes cover under half, and the rest lacks a known reason. The sample table contains 200,000 to 300,000 clones; only one count was recorded for more than 75% of them. The ten largest clones add up to over 2% of the sample. Sequenced material: PBMCs or T cells enriched from blood (not recorded which). These receptors all stem from a woman younger than 30 who had recovered from COVID-19.

This clone is a singleton in its sample. V usage is TRBV5-4 and J usage is TRBJ2-5; 9 bases line up with TRBD2. V was pared by 4 bases and J by 4 bases, with 5 bases of the junction left unmatched. CDR1 is SGHNT, CDR2 YYREEE, per germline (reference sequence). This CDR3 region has 14 residues. CDR3 bases: TGTGCCAGCAGCGGGGCGGGAGGGGGAGAGACCCAGTACTTC. This translates into CASSGAGGGETQYF.

The genes are TRBV10-2 and TRBJ2-3, with 7 positions matching TRBD2. Germline loops: CDR1 WSHSY, CDR2 SAAADI. The V gene end was trimmed by 8 bases and the J gene end by 2 bases; junction bases not matched to a gene: 19. The CDR3 contains 18 residues. The CDR3 nucleotides are TGCGCCAGCTCCGACTGGGACTTAACTAGCGCAAACACAGATACGCAGTATTTT. Its translation: CASSDWDLTSANTDTQYF.

There are many counts of this clone. Other nucleotide sequences from this sample produce the same CDR3. The gene calls are TRBV7-9 and TRBJ2-1; D call uncertain. The germline V and J ends were trimmed by 1 base and 0 bases, with 4 bases remaining between them. Looked up from germline, CDR1 is SEHNR and CDR2 is FQNEAQ (reference sequence). This CDR3 is 14 amino acids long. In DNA, the CDR3 is TGTGCCAGCAGCTTAGGGCTCTCCTACAATGAGCAGTTCTTC. Its translation: CASSLGLSYNEQFF.

V usage is TRBV5-1 and J usage is TRBJ2-7, with D maybe TRBD2 (5 bases). CDR1 is SGHRS and CDR2 is YFSETQ in the germline V gene. The CDR3 runs to 15 residues. The ends were cut back, 0 bases at V and 0 bases at J, with 10 bases in the middle. The DNA of the CDR3 is TGCGCCAGCAGCTTGGTTTCAGCGGACTCCTACGAGCAGTACTTC. Translated, it gives CASSLVSADSYEQYF.

The CDR3 region is CASTRGLAGGKYQETQYF. The CDR3 DNA reads as TGTGCCAGCACCCGAGGACTAGCGGGGGGGAAGTACCAAGAGACCCAGTACTTC. The V call is TRBV2, the J call TRBJ2-5; 15 nucleotides line up with TRBD2. Germline values: CDR1 SNHLY, CDR2 FYNNEI. CDR3 size: 18 residues. V was clipped by 7 bases and J by 0 bases; unmatched bases: 9.

V is TRBV7-2 and J is TRBJ1-4; D gene ambiguous. CDR3 length equals 14 residues. V was trimmed by 1 base and J by 5 bases, leaving 8 bases between them. Germline V gene lookup returns CDR1 SGHTA and CDR2 FQGNSA. The CDR3, as DNA: TGTGCCAGCAGCTTAGGATTGGGCAATGAAAAACTGTTTTTT. Its protein is CASSLGLGNEKLFF.

The genes are TRBV5-1 and TRBJ1-2; D is possibly TRBD1 (6 bases). CDR3 length: 14 residues. V lost 4 bases, J lost 5 bases, and 15 bases lay in between. The germline V gene encodes CDR1 SGHRS and CDR2 YFSETQ. The CDR3 DNA follows: TGCGCCAGCAGCCTCCCGGGACAACGATATGGCTACACCTTC. It codes for CASSLPGQRYGYTF.

V and J are TRBV30 and TRBJ1-5; 7 bases agree with TRBD1. Unmatched junction bases numbered 12, after V lost 1 base and J lost 6 bases. Germline lookup yields CDR1 GTSNPN and CDR2 SVGIG (reference sequence). The CDR3 loop spans 16 amino acids. The CDR3 here is CAWSAATGRVGQPQHF. DNA of the CDR3: TGTGCCTGGAGTGCCGCGACAGGGCGAGTGGGTCAGCCCCAGCATTTT.

This clone was picked up a small number of times. The V gene is TRBV4-1, the J gene TRBJ1-2, with 9 bases identical to TRBD1. With 6 bases clipped from V and 5 bases from J, the junction kept 10 bases outside the gene matches. The germline V gene encodes CDR1 MGHRA and CDR2 YSYEKL. The CDR3 sequence is 15 residues long. The CDR3 coding sequence is TGCGCCAGCAGGTACCCCGGGACAGGGACTTATGGCTACACCTTC. It yields the protein CASRYPGTGTYGYTF.

A note on this clone: Its ends do not fully match the called genes, so a read error is possible. The chain has TRBV3-1 (or the pseudogene TRBV3-2) and TRBJ2-5; D ambiguous. Germline-derived CDR1 and CDR2 are LGHDT and YNNKEL (reference sequence). The CDR3 sequence is 12 residues long. As DNA, the CDR3 is TGTGCCAGCAGCCAAGGAGGTTCTGAGGCGAACTTC. This gives the protein CASSQGGSEANF.

Only one count was recorded for this clone. The chain uses TRBV19 and TRBJ2-7; TRBD1 might be the D (6 bases). V lost 6 bases and J 3 bases, leaving 12 bases between the germline ends. From germline, CDR1 is LNHDA and CDR2 SQIVND (reference sequence). The CDR3 is 13 residues long. CDR3 nucleotides: TGTGCCAGTAGCCGAAGGACAGTCTACGAGCAGTACTTC. Translation: CASSRRTVYEQYF.

The gene calls are TRBV11-1 and TRBJ2-1; D is undetermined. The CDR3 extends over 13 amino acids. V lost 3 bases, J lost 5 bases, and 8 bases lay in between. The germline CDR1 and CDR2 sequences are SGHAT and FQDESV (reference sequence). The DNA of the CDR3 is TGTGCCAGCAGCTTGTGGAGCGACAATGAGCAGTTCTTC. Protein product: CASSLWSDNEQFF.

V and J are TRBV13 and TRBJ2-3; 8 bases agree with TRBD1. Germline V gives CDR1 PRHDT, CDR2 FYEKMQ (reference sequence). The CDR3 contains 19 residues. J was trimmed by 5 bases and V by 4 bases; bases with no gene match: 20. The CDR3 DNA is TGTGCCAGCAGCTCTACACTCCCCGAGACAGGGGAAATTAGAGATACGCAGTATTTT. Amino acid sequence: CASSSTLPETGEIRDTQYF.

This chain joins TRBV5-6 and TRBJ1-4, with TRBD1 as a possible D gene (6 bases). CDR1 SGHDT and CDR2 YYEEEE come from the germline V gene. CDR3 size: 12 residues. The V end was cut by 5 bases, the J end by 6 bases, with 8 bases between. The CDR3 here is CASSHRDEKLFF. CDR3 nucleotides: TGTGCCAGCAGTCACAGGGATGAAAAACTGTTTTTT.

J is TRBJ2-2 and V is TRBV6-2 or TRBV6-3; D uncertain. The V end was cut by 2 bases, the J end by 4 bases, with 11 bases between. The CDR3 is 15 residues long. Germline loops: CDR1 MNHEY, CDR2 SVGEGT. The CDR3 reads CASSYTTMFTGELFF. As DNA, the CDR3 is TGTGCCAGCAGTTACACTACGATGTTCACCGGGGAGCTGTTTTTT.

This chain uses TRBV28 with TRBJ1-2; TRBD1 might be the D (6 bases). V dropped 1 base and J dropped 6 bases, with 9 bases sitting between them. This CDR3 is built from 13 residues. Germline CDR1 reads MDHEN; CDR2 reads SYDVKM. The DNA for the CDR3 is TGTGCCAGCAGTTTATATGGGGGCGATGGCTACACCTTC. Translating it yields CASSLYGGDGYTF.